Given below is one T cell receptor (beta chain) in context. Additional DNA sequences in this sample encode the identical CDR3. This sample stems from a study of blood T cell repertoires in COVID-19. The protocol was immunoSEQ multiplex PCR, while the TCRdb copy is restricted to in-frame clones and leaves out a portion. The sample has 150,000 to 200,000 clones; roughly four fifths are singletons. V gave up 0 bases and J gave up 1 base; unmatched junction bases: 1. Germline V gene sequence: CDR1 SGHTA, CDR2 FQGNSA. The CDR3 runs to 15 residues. Sequencing used peripheral blood. The clonotype comes from a woman in her 70s with COVID-19, enrolled during active disease. This chain links TRBV7-2 with TRBJ2-7; the match to TRBD2 covers 9 bases. CDR3 nucleotides: TGTGCCAGCAGCTTAGCTAGCGGGAGTTCCTACGAGCAGTACTTC. Encoded protein: CASSLASGSSYEQYF.